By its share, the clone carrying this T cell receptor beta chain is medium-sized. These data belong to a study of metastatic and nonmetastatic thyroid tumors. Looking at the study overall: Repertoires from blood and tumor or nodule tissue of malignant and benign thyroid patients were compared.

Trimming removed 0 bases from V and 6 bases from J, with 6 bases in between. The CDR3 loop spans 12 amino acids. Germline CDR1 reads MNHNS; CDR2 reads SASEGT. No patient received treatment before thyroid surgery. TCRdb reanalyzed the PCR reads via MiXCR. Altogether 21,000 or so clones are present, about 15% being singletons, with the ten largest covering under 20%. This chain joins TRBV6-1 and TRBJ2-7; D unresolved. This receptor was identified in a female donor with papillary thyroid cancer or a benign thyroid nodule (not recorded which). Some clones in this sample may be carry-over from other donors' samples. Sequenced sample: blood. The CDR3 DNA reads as TGTGCCAGCAGTGAAGCGGCAGCCGAGCAGTACTTC. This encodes CASSEAAAEQYF.